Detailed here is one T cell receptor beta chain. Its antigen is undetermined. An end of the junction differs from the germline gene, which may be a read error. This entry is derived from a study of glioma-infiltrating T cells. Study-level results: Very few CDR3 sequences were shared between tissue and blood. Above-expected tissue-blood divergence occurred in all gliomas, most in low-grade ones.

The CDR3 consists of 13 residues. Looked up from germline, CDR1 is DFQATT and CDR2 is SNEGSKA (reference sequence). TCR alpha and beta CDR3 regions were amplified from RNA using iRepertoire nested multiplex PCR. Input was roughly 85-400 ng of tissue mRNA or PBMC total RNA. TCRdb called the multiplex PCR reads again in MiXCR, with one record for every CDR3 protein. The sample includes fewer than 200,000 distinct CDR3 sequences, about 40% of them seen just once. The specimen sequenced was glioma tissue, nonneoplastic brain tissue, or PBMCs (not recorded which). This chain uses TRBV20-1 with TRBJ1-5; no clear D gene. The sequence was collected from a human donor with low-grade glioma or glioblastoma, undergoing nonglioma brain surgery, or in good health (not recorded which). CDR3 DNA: TGCAGTGCTACCATGATGAGGGATAAGCCCAAGCATTTT. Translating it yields CSATMMRDKPKHF.